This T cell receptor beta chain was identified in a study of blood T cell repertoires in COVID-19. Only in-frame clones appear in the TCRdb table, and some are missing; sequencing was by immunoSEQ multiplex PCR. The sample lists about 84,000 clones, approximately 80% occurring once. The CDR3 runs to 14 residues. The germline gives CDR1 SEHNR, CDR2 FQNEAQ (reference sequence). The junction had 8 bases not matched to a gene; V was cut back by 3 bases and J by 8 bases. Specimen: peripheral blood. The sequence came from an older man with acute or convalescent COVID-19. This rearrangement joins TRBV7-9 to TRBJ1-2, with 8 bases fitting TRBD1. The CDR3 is CASSLTDRAFGYTF. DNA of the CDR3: TGTGCCAGCAGCTTGACGGACAGGGCCTTCGGCTACACCTTC.